The next 19 T cell receptor beta chains were all read from a single sample in a study of cytomegalovirus exposure and HLA in healthy donors. Sequenced by immunoSEQ multiplex PCR; TCRdb stores in-frame clones only, minus some. The table records 100,000 to 150,000 clones, about 87% of them present only once. The sample was PBMCs. The origin of the receptors is a woman aged 18-29 years in good health and CMV-seronegative.

About this clone itself: The same CDR3 arises from other DNA sequences in this sample as well. This sequence joins TRBV27 and TRBJ2-7; 9 nucleotides match TRBD2. The CDR3 length is 14 residues. V shed 3 bases, J shed 2 bases, and the junction held 2 bases outside the gene matches. Germline V gene lookup returns CDR1 MNHEY and CDR2 SMNVEV (reference sequence). CDR3 amino acids: CASSFAGGPYEQYF. CDR3 nucleotides: TGTGCCAGCAGTTTCGCGGGAGGGCCCTACGAGCAGTACTTC.

The chain combines TRBV2 with TRBJ1-2, with 7 nucleotides matching TRBD1. Trimming took 6 bases from V and 2 from J; bases not matched to a gene: 3. This CDR3 region has 13 residues. The germline V gene encodes CDR1 SNHLY and CDR2 FYNNEI. The CDR3 loop reads CASRETGNYGYTF. CDR3 bases: TGTGCCAGCAGGGAGACAGGGAACTATGGCTACACCTTC. Using reference TRBV2 and TRBJ1-2 for the parts outside the CDR3, the full variable domain is EPEVTQTPSHQVTQMGQEVILRCVPISNHLYFYWYRQILGQKVEFLVSFYNNEISEKSEIFDDQFSVERPDGSNFTLKIRSTKLEDSAMYFCASRETGNYGYTFGSGTRLTVV.

V gene TRBV30 combines with J gene TRBJ1-3; 7 nucleotides align to TRBD1. The V gene's germline CDR1 is GTSNPN and CDR2 SVGIG (reference sequence). Trimming took 2 bases from V and 4 from J; bases not matched to a gene: 2. The CDR3 has 13 residues. The CDR3, as DNA: TGTGCCTGGAGTCGGGACAGAGGAAACACCATATATTTT. Its translation: CAWSRDRGNTIYF.

This chain connects TRBV18 to TRBJ1-1; no definite D call. This CDR3 is built from 18 residues. V lost 3 bases and J 1 base, leaving 21 bases between the germline ends. Germline V gene sequence: CDR1 KGHSH, CDR2 LQKENI. The DNA of the CDR3 is TGTGCCAGCTCACCGCCGAGGCCCCTCGGCATTTGGAACACTGAAGCTTTCTTT. Translated: CASSPPRPLGIWNTEAFF.

V usage is TRBV11-2 and J usage is TRBJ2-7, with a weak D call TRBD2 (6 bases). Germline CDR1 SGHAT, CDR2 FQNNGV. This CDR3 has 12 amino acids. V lost 2 bases and J 6 bases, leaving 8 bases between the germline ends. The CDR3 is CASSLTSSEQYF. CDR3 DNA: TGTGCCAGCAGCTTAACTAGCAGCGAGCAGTACTTC.

The chain employs TRBV7-8 and TRBJ2-1; TRBD2 matches at 8 bases. The CDR3 consists of 16 residues. Per germline, CDR1 SGHVS and CDR2 FQNEAQ. V gave up 2 bases and J gave up 7 bases; unmatched junction bases: 10. CDR3 amino acids: CASSLRAGGTRNEQFF. CDR3 bases: TGTGCCAGCAGCTTAAGGGCGGGGGGAACCCGGAATGAGCAGTTCTTC.

This chain links TRBV2 with TRBJ2-6, with TRBD2 identical over 12 bases. The CDR3 contains 16 residues. CDR1 and CDR2 from the germline V gene are SNHLY and FYNNEI. Trimming took 8 bases from V and 0 from J; bases not matched to a gene: 2. CDR3 loop: CASQTSGSSGANVLTF. Written as DNA, the CDR3 is TGTGCCAGCCAGACTAGCGGGAGCTCTGGGGCCAACGTCCTGACTTTC.

The rearrangement links TRBV19 to TRBJ2-7; 9 bases are a match to TRBD1. Germline V gene lookup returns CDR1 LNHDA and CDR2 SQIVND (reference sequence). The trim removed 3 bases at V and 7 bases at J, leaving 7 bases unmatched. This CDR3 is 14 amino acids long. For the CDR3, the DNA is TGTGCCAGTAGTATTGGACAGGGGCAGGAGGAGCAGTACTTC. Amino acids: CASSIGQGQEEQYF.

The rearrangement uses TRBV27 and TRBJ2-7; D perhaps matches TRBD1 (5 bases). In germline, CDR1 is MNHEY, CDR2 SMNVEV (reference sequence). Between the trimmed V and J ends, which lost 1 base and 2 bases, there was a span of 9 bases. This CDR3 comprises 14 residues. CDR3 nucleotide sequence: TGTGCCAGCAGTTTATTGCAGGGTCCCTACGAGCAGTACTTC. Amino acid sequence: CASSLLQGPYEQYF.

This sequence joins TRBV5-6 and TRBJ2-7, with 8 bases matching TRBD1. Germline assignment: CDR1 SGHDT and CDR2 YYEEEE. This CDR3 is built from 13 residues. V was clipped by 3 bases and J by 2 bases; unmatched bases: 1. DNA for the CDR3: TGTGCCAGCAGCTGGGACAGGACCTACGAGCAGTACTTC. This sequence encodes CASSWDRTYEQYF.

V gene TRBV7-3 combines with J gene TRBJ2-1, with 8 bases identical to TRBD2. The junction had 4 bases not matched to a gene; V was cut back by 0 bases and J by 6 bases. This CDR3 has 15 amino acids. Germline CDR1 reads SGHTA; CDR2 reads FQGTGA. The CDR3 reads CASSLTTSGGNEQFF. For the CDR3, the DNA is TGTGCCAGCAGCTTAACTACTAGCGGCGGCAATGAGCAGTTCTTC.

J is TRBJ1-5 and V is TRBV30; weak D call: TRBD1 (5 bases). The CDR3 has 12 residues. From germline, CDR1 is GTSNPN and CDR2 SVGIG (reference sequence). The V end lost 1 base, the J end lost 5 bases, and 6 bases lay between the germline ends. Written as DNA, the CDR3 is TGTGCCTGGAGTGGGGGGGATCAGCCCCAGCATTTT. Protein sequence: CAWSGGDQPQHF.

The J gene is TRBJ1-2, the V gene TRBV2; D perhaps matches TRBD1 (5 bases). Per germline, CDR1 SNHLY and CDR2 FYNNEI. The V end lost 10 bases, the J end lost 4 bases, and 13 bases lay between the germline ends. This CDR3 is built from 12 residues. The CDR3 nucleotides read TGTGCCAACGCGGGGGGTGGCTATGGCTACACCTTC. It translates to CANAGGGYGYTF.

This clone was seen more than once but under ten times. This sequence joins TRBV4-2 and TRBJ1-1; tentative D call: TRBD1 (6 bases). The CDR3 consists of 13 residues. CDR1 is LGHNA, CDR2 YNFKEQ, per germline. The V and J ends lost 1 base and 4 bases respectively, with 7 bases between them. CDR3 sequence: CASSQATGTEAFF. The CDR3 DNA is TGTGCCAGCAGCCAAGCGACAGGCACTGAAGCTTTCTTT.

The chain couples TRBV5-6 to TRBJ2-1, with 9 bases fitting TRBD2. The junction had 15 bases not matched to a gene; V was cut back by 5 bases and J by 9 bases. The CDR3 consists of 16 residues. Germline loops: CDR1 SGHDT, CDR2 YYEEEE. CDR3 protein: CASSLGLAGGPGEQFF. The CDR3 DNA reads as TGTGCCAGCAGTTTAGGACTGGCGGGGGGGCCGGGTGAGCAGTTCTTC.

The V gene is TRBV28, the J gene TRBJ2-3; 8 bases agree with TRBD2. V lost 5 bases to trimming and J lost 5 bases; unmatched junction nucleotides: 3. From germline, CDR1 is MDHEN and CDR2 SYDVKM. The CDR3 spans 13 residues. The CDR3 is CASSQAGGDTQYF. CDR3 coding DNA: TGTGCCAGCAGTCAGGCGGGGGGAGATACGCAGTATTTT.

The rearrangement joins TRBV7-6 to TRBJ1-1; tentative D call: TRBD1 (6 bases). The germline V gene encodes CDR1 SGHVS and CDR2 FNYEAQ. V lost 1 base to trimming and J lost 6 bases, with 18 bases between them. CDR3 length equals 16 residues. The CDR3 loop reads CASSLGGGRGYPEAFF. DNA for the CDR3: TGTGCCAGCAGCTTAGGGGGGGGCAGGGGATATCCTGAAGCTTTCTTT.

This rearrangement joins TRBV6-6 to TRBJ1-1; D is unresolved. The CDR3 runs 12 residues. Between the trimmed V and J ends, which lost 0 bases and 8 bases, there was a span of 7 bases. Germline values: CDR1 MNHNY, CDR2 SVGAGI (reference sequence). The CDR3 spells CASSYSGREAFF. The CDR3 nucleotides read TGTGCCAGCAGTTACTCGGGCAGAGAAGCTTTCTTT.

The rearrangement uses TRBV10-1 and TRBJ1-1; TRBD1 matches 7 bases. This CDR3 has 14 residues. The V gene's germline CDR1 is WNHNN and CDR2 SYGVQD (reference sequence). V gave up 6 bases and J gave up 0 bases; unmatched junction bases: 4. The CDR3 here is CASSEQGMNTEAFF. The CDR3 DNA sequence: TGCGCCAGCAGCGAACAGGGGATGAACACTGAAGCTTTCTTT.